This T cell receptor (beta chain) was sequenced during a study of beta chain features in type 1 diabetes. Findings and caveats of the study: Lower insertion and higher deletion counts appeared at VDJ junctions in type 1 diabetes patients.

Trimming shortened V by 2 bases and J by 5 bases, and 15 bases separated the two germline ends. The CDR3 covers 15 residues. The V gene's germline CDR1 is SGHAT and CDR2 FQNNGV. This clone showed up just a few times. As yet, its antigen is unknown. The entirety of the isolated RNA underwent reverse transcription, so expressed TCRB transcripts were sequenced. The average output of naive, central memory and regulatory T cell samples was millions of reads. Measured with immunoSEQ multiplex PCR; TCRdb has only the in-frame clones, and not every one. The repertoire holds around 190,000 clones, with about 12% as singletons.

This receptor was taken from a woman aged 18-30 years in good health. Material for sequencing was central memory CD4+ T cells from blood. The rearrangement uses TRBV11-2 and TRBJ2-5; D is unclear. CDR3 loop: CASSLSQHTQETQYF. The CDR3 nucleotides read TGTGCCAGCAGCTTATCACAGCATACACAGGAGACCCAGTACTTC.